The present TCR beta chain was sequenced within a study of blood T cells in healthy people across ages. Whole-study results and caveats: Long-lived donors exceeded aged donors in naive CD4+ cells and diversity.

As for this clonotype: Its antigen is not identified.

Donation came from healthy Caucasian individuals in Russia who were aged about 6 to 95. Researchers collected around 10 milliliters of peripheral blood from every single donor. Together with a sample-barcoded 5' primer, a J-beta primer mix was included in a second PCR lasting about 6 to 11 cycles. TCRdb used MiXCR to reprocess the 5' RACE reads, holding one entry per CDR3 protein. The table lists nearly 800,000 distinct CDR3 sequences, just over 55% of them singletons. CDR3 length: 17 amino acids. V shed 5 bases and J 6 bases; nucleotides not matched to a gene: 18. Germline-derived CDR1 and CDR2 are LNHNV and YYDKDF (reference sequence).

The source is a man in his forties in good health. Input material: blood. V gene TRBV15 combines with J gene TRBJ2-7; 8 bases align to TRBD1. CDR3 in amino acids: CATSGRGEDREYGEQYF. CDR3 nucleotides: TGTGCCACCAGCGGGAGAGGTGAGGACAGGGAGTATGGCGAGCAGTACTTC. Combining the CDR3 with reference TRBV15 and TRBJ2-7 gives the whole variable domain DAMVIQNPRYQVTQFGKPVTLSCSQTLNHNVMYWYQQKSSQAPKLLFHYYDKDFNNEADTPDNFQSRRPNTSFCFLDIRSPGLGDTAMYLCATSGRGEDREYGEQYFGPGTRLTVT.